One T cell receptor beta chain is described in this entry. This record comes from a study of Ad26.COV2.S vaccination and SARS-CoV-2 variants. Study-level information: This donor came from the COV1001 trial of Ad26.COV2.S. The study gave Ad26.COV2.S intramuscularly, once or twice 56 days apart.

Clones were read by immunoSEQ multiplex PCR, and TCRdb kept only the in-frame ones, dropping some. The table shows hundreds of thousands of clones, with about 88% occurring only once. V lost 1 base to trimming and J lost 4 bases, with 13 bases between them. The CDR3 has 15 residues. Germline CDR1 SGHTA, CDR2 FQGTGA. Treatment here: 15 to 20 received Ad26.COV2.S at low or high dose, single or two shots; five or six received placebo; per-sample allocation not given. After the first vaccine or placebo injection, samples were drawn on day 63. The sample came from a Boston adult aged 18-55 years. Immunization relied on an Ad26 vector, which expressed Wuhan-strain SARS-CoV-2 spike.

This material consisted of peripheral blood, taken in a trial of Ad26.COV2.S vaccine versus placebo. This sequence joins TRBV7-3 and TRBJ2-5; the D gene is possibly TRBD2 (5 bases). This TCR came from a person between 18 and 59 years old who received the Ad26.COV2.S COVID-19 vaccine or a placebo. The CDR3 region has the DNA TGTGCCAGCAGCTTAATCGGGGATCTCCGAGAGACCCAGTACTTC. Its translation: CASSLIGDLRETQYF.